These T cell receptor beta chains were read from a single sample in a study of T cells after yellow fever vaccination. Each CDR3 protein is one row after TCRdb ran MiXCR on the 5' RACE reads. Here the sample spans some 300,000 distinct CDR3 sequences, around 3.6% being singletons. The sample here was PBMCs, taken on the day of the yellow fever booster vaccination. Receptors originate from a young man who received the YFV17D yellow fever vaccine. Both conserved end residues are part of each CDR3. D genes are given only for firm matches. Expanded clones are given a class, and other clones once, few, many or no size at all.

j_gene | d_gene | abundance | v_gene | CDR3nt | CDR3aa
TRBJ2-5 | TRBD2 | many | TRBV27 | TGTGCCAGCGCTCGGGCTAGCGGGGGCGAGGAGACCCAGTACTTC | CASARASGGEETQYF
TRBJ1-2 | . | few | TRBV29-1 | TGCAGCGTCGGAAAGTTAGAGGTGACTAACTATGGCTACACCTTC | CSVGKLEVTNYGYTF
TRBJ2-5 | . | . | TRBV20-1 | TGCAGTGGAAGTGCCGCGGGGACCCAGTACTTC | CSGSAAGTQYF
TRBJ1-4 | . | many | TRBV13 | TGTGCCAGCAGCACAGATCGGGACATAGAAAAACTGTTTTTT | CASSTDRDIEKLFF
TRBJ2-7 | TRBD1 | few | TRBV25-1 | TGTGCCAGCAGTGCTTCCCCCCGGGACAGGGGCGGGCTCTCCATCTACGAGCAGTACTTC | CASSASPRDRGGLSIYEQYF
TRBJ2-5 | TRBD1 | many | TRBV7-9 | TGTGCCAGCAGCCTCGACAGGGCGCAGACCCAGTACTTC | CASSLDRAQTQYF
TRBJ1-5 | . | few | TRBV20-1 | TGCAGTGCTAGACGTCCACAGGGTCAGGGGCCCCAGCATTTT | CSARRPQGQGPQHF
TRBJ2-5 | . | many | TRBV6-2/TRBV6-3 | TGTGCCAGCAGTTACGAGATTCAAGAGACCCAGTACTTC | CASSYEIQETQYF
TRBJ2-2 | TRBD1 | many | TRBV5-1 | TGCGCCAGCAGCCCTGACAGGGGGGCCGGGGAGCTGTTTTTT | CASSPDRGAGELFF
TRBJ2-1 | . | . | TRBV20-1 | TGCAGTGCTAGTAGGAGTCCCAATGAGCAGTTCTTC | CSASRSPNEQFF
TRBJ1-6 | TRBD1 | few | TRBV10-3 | TGTGCCATCCATCCGGGACAGGGGGCGCTAGGGTCACCCCTCCACTTT | CAIHPGQGALGSPLHF
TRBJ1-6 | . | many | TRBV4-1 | TGCGCCAGCAGCCAAGTTCCGAATTCACCCCTCCACTTT | CASSQVPNSPLHF
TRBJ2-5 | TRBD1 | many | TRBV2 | TGTGCCAGCCTTTGGGACAGGGTCCAAGAGACCCAGTACTTC | CASLWDRVQETQYF
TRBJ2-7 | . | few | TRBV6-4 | TGTGCCAGCAGTGACCAGCCCTTTCAAGGGGAGCAGTACTTC | CASSDQPFQGEQYF
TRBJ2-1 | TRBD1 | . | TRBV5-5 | TGTGCCAGCAGATTGGGACAGTCAAGCGCCTCTTCCTACAATGAGCAGTTCTTC | CASRLGQSSASSYNEQFF
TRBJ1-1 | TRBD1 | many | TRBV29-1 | TGCAGCGGACAGGGGGTGGGCACTGAAGCTTTCTTT | CSGQGVGTEAFF
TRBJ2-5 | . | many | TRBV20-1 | TGCAGTGCTGAGTTGGGGTTGGAGACCCAGTACTTC | CSAELGLETQYF
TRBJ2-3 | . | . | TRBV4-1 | TGCGCCAGCAGCCAAGGGAAGCGGGGCACAGATACGCAGTATTTT | CASSQGKRGTDTQYF
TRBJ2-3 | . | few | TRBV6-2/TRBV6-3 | TGTGCCAGCAGTCCATACCGAATCACGCAGTATTTT | CASSPYRITQYF
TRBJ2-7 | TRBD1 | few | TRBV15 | TGTGCCACCAGCAGAGATATCGGGACAGGTAATGAGCAGTACTTC | CATSRDIGTGNEQYF
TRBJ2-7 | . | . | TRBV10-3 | TGTGCCATCAGTGACAGCTACGAGCAGTACTTC | CAISDSYEQYF
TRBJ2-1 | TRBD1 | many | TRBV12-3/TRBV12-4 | TGTGCCAGCAGCCCGGGACAGGAGCGGAAAGAGCAGTTCTTC | CASSPGQERKEQFF
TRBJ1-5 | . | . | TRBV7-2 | TGTGCCAGCAGCTCGCCGGGGCCCAATCAGCCCCAGCATTTT | CASSSPGPNQPQHF
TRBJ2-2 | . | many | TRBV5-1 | TGCGCCAGCAGACCTGCCGGGACAACCAACACCGGGGAGCTGTTTTTT | CASRPAGTTNTGELFF
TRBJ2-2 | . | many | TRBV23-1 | TGCGCCAGCAGTCACACGGCTCCGGAGCTGTTTTTT | CASSHTAPELFF
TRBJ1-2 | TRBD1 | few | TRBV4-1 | TGCGCCAGCAGCCACCGACAGGGGACCTATGGCTACACCTTC | CASSHRQGTYGYTF
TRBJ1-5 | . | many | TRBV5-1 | TGCGCCAGCAGCCCTGGGGGGGGCTTGGGCAATCAGCCCCAGCATTTT | CASSPGGGLGNQPQHF
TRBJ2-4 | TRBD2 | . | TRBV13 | TGTGCCAGCAGCTTACGTCCTAGCGGGGGTGAATGGGGTGCCAAAAACATTCAGTACTTC | CASSLRPSGGEWGAKNIQYF
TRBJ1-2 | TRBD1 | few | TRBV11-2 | TGTGCCAGCAGCTTAGTGGGACAGTTCTATGGCTACACCTTC | CASSLVGQFYGYTF
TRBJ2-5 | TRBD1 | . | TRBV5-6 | TGTGCCAGCAGCCCCATGGCACAGGGGTGGAGGGAGACCCAGTACTTC | CASSPMAQGWRETQYF
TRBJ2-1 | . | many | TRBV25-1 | TGTGCCAGCAGTCACCCCAATGAGCAGTTCTTC | CASSHPNEQFF
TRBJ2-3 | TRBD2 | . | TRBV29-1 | TGCAGCGTTCGACTAGCGGGGGACTCCCATACGCAGTATTTT | CSVRLAGDSHTQYF
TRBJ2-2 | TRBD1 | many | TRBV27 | TGTGCCAGCAGTCCGAAGACAGGGGCGAACACCGGGGAGCTGTTTTTT | CASSPKTGANTGELFF
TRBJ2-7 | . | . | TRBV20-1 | TGCAGTGCAACGGACAGCGTGTACGAGCAGTACTTC | CSATDSVYEQYF
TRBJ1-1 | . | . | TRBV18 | TGTGCCAGCTTTACAATCAGGGGAAAGAACACTGAAGCTTTCTTT | CASFTIRGKNTEAFF
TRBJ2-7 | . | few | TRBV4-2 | TGTGCCAGCAGCCAAGATAGCTTTGCCCGCAGCTCCTACGAGCAGTACTTC | CASSQDSFARSSYEQYF
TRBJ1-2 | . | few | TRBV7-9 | TGTGCCAGCAGCCCCCGGGACGCAAACTATGGCTACACCTTC | CASSPRDANYGYTF
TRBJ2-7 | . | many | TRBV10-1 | TGCGCCAGCAGTGAGTCCGTCCGGGGTAATGAGCAGTACTTC | CASSESVRGNEQYF
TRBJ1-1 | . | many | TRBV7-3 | TGTGCCAGCAGCTTAGACGGGAGAGGAACTGAAGCTTTCTTT | CASSLDGRGTEAFF
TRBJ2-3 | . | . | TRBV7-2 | TGTGCCAGCAGCTTCGCCAAAGCTAGCACAGATACGCAGTATTTT | CASSFAKASTDTQYF